This T cell receptor (beta chain) was documented in a study of CD8 T cells in acute hepatitis C reinfection. General study results and limits: Chronically infected subjects had no follow-up NS3-1073 repertoires.

Time point noted: naive CD8 control sorted from an acute-time-point sample. This clone has a single count. Its antigen is still unknown. Produced via immunoSEQ multiplex PCR; TCRdb's table is partial and in-frame only. The table records approximately 40,000 clones, 80% to 90% of them present only once. Trimming stripped 0 bases from V and 5 bases from J, with 6 bases between. The CDR3 contains 12 residues. Germline-derived CDR1 and CDR2 are SGHRS and YFSETQ. V and J are TRBV5-1 and TRBJ2-7; D is possibly TRBD2 (5 bases). The TCR was taken from a woman under 30 who spontaneously cleared hepatitis C infection. Sequences were obtained from naive CD8+ T cells from PBMCs. The CDR3 spells CASSLDGDEQYF. In DNA, the CDR3 is TGCGCCAGCAGCTTGGACGGGGACGAGCAGTACTTC.